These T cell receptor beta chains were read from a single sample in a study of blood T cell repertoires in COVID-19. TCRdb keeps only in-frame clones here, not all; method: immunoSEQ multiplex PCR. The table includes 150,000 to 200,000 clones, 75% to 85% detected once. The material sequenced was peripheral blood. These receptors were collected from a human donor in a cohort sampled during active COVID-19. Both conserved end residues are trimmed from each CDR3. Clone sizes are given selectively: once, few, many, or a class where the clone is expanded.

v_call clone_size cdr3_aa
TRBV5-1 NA ASSLEGSDTQY
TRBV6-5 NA ASRLTGTSNQPQH
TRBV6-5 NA ASRKPGQLNSPLH
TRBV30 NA AWGRDSSYEQY
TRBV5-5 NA ASSLAGSAYNSPLH
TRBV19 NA ASSYWSSGNTIY
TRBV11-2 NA ASSSRTAIPNTEAF
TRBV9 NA ASSVYDNEQF
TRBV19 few ASSPRYNSPLH
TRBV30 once AWIRLRVDTQY
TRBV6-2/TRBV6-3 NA ASSYTGTGELF
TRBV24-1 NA ATSDPTGTGDEQF
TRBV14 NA ASSQDVSYEQY
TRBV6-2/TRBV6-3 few ASSYSPTGGKHEQY
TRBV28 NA ASSGPGQGSTNEKLF
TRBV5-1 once ASSPSNGANVLT
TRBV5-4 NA ASSSPTGTSGSGTQY
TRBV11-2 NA ASTLAGQGRDIQY
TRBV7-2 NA ASSPVGAGGYT
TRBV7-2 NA ASSSPHGTANTEAF
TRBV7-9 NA ASSLVGSGKYNEQF
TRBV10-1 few ASSEADTTYEQY
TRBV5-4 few ASSLAREGSSTDTQY
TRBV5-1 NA ASSSDRGETQY
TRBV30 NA AWSFQDRGLHTIY
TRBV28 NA ASNKRGQGNTEAF
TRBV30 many AWSVPQVLGGYT
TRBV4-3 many ASSQDRAGADGYT
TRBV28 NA ASSEQGVMNTEAF
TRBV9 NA ASSVDSSTEAF
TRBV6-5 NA ASSKNRAGTGELF
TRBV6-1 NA ASSEKGQWGIDEQF
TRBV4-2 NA ASSQEGQGSGNQPQH
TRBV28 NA ASSFPVPTGSPLH
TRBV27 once ASSPTSGRITGELF
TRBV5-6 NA ASSLPGQQETQY
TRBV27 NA ASSRQGNNEQF
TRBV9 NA ASSVDSGASYEQY
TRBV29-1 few SVEDRMVSGYT